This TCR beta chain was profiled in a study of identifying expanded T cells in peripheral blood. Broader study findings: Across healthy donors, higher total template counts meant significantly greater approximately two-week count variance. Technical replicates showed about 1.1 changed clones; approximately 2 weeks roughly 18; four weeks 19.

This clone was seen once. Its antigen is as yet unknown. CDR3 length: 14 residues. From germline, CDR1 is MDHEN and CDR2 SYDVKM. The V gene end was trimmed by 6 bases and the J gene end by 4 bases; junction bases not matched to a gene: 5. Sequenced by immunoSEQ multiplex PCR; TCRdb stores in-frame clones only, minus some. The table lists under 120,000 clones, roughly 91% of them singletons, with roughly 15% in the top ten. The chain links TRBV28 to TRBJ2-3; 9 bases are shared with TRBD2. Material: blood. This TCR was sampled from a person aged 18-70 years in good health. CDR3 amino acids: CASSKGGGADTQYF. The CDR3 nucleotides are TGTGCCAGCAGCAAAGGCGGGGGGGCAGATACGCAGTATTTT.